This T cell receptor (beta chain) was recovered during a study of OX40 agonist ivuxolimab in advanced cancers. Regarding the complete study: Ivuxolimab was an agonistic, fully human IgG2 monoclonal antibody directed against OX40 (CD134), a costimulatory receptor. Intravenous ivuxolimab was administered to patients every 2 weeks at six dose levels: 0.01, 0.1, 0.3, 1.5, 3 and 10 mg/kg. In the dose-escalation cohort, around four fifths of patients were male, and the mean age was roughly 60 years with a range of about 20 to 80. The paper describes the monotherapy dose-escalation part (N ≈ 52 patients) of the phase I trial of ivuxolimab. Among the roughly 52 dose-escalation patients, approximately 20 had hepatocellular carcinoma, approximately 15 melanoma, 9 renal cell carcinoma and 9 head and neck cancer. Patients were allowed to have had prior anti-PD-1, anti-PD-L1 or anti-CTLA-4 therapy, and 40% to 45% of the dose-escalation patients had previously received checkpoint inhibitors. Partial responses occurred in three dose-escalation patients: two with cutaneous melanoma and one with hepatocellular carcinoma. Peripheral TCRbeta sequencing aimed to test whether ivuxolimab altered TCR sequence diversity and caused clonal T-cell expansion.

V sheds 5 bases and J sheds 5 bases, leaving 10 bases between their ends. Reading the germline V gene (reference sequence) gives CDR1 SEHNR and CDR2 FQNEAQ. Counted from cysteine to phenylalanine, this CDR3 has 13 amino acids. The DNA shown is the 39-base CDR3, in frame from base 1. Notes on this clone: It has no known antigen specificity. Nothing much larger sits one base from this clone, and base qualities are not available.

Patients with autoimmune disease history or receiving systemic immunosuppression were excluded from the trial. Peripheral blood for TCR sequencing was drawn from every dose cohort at baseline, at cycle 4 day 1 and at cycle 7 day 1. The samples were taken from a phase I, first-in-human, multicenter, open-label dose-escalation trial of ivuxolimab. Adults with locally advanced or metastatic head and neck squamous cell, hepatocellular, melanoma or renal cell carcinoma were enrolled in the trial. CD4+ and CD8+ T cells were sorted separately from peripheral blood before TCR sequencing. Genomic DNA was extracted from sorted cells for sequencing of the TCRbeta CDR3 region. The immunoSEQ Assay was used for sequencing of TCRbeta CDR3 regions. Imported from immuneACCESS, the table was reduced by TCRdb to in-frame sequences with V and J called. These copies leave out some clones; in studies compared against another copy, an unresolved V gene accounts for under half, and the cause of the remainder is not known. Counted in this sample were 15,000 to 20,000 clones; approximately 60% of them appeared once. The ten largest clones take up about 8.4% of the sample.

The full study reports these points: Clonal expansion of both CD4+ and CD8+ blood T cells was observed from baseline to week 6 at doses 0.1 to 3.0 mg/kg. After ivuxolimab, expanded clones were on average more numerous among CD8+ T cells than among CD4+ T cells. The antigen specificity of the peripheral T cells that underwent clonal expansion was not determined. Low levels of normalized T-cell clonal expansion were also seen in some nonresponding patients. In partial responders in the 0.1-3.0 mg/kg groups, normalized peripheral clonal expansion was found to be among the lowest, especially among CD8+ T cells.

This clonotype was sampled from an adult with an advanced solid tumor such as melanoma, head and neck, liver or kidney cancer. Sequences were derived from CD4+ or CD8+ T cells sorted from blood, sampled in a trial of the OX40 agonist ivuxolimab. The receptor chain draws on TRBV7-9 and TRBJ1-5; a confident D gene designation cannot be given. The CDR3 loop reads CASSQELYQPQHF. The DNA sequence is as follows: TGTGCCAGCAGCCAAGAGTTGTATCAGCCCCAGCATTTT.